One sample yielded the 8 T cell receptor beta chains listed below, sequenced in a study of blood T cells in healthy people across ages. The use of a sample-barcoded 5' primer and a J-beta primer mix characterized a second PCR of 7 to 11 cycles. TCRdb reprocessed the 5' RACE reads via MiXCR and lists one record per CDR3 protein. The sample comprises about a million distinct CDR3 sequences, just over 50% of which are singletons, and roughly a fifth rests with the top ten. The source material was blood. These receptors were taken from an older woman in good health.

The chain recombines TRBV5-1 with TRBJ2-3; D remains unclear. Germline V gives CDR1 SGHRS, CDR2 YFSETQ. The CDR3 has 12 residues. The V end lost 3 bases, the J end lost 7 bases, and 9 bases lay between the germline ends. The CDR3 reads CASSSEQHTQYF. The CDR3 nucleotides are TGCGCCAGCAGCTCCGAACAGCATACGCAGTATTTT.

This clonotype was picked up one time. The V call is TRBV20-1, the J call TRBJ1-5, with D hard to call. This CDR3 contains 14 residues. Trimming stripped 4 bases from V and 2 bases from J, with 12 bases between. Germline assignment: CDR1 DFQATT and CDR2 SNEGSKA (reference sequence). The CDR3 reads CSANLGMGNQPQHF. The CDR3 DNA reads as TGCAGTGCTAATCTCGGGATGGGCAATCAGCCCCAGCATTTT.

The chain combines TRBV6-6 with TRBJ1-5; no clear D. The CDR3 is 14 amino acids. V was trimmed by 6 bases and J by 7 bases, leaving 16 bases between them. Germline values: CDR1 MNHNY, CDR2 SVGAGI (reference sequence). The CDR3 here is CASRLRVGRQPQHF. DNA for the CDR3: TGTGCCAGCAGGCTACGGGTTGGCAGACAGCCCCAGCATTTT.

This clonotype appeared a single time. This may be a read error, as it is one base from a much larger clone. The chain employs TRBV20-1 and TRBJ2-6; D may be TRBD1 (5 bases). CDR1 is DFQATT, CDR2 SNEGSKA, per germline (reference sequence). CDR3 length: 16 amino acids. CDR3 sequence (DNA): TGCAGTGCAGTCGGTCGCAGCAGCTCTGGGGCCGACGTCCTGACTTTC. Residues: CSAVGRSSSGADVLTF.

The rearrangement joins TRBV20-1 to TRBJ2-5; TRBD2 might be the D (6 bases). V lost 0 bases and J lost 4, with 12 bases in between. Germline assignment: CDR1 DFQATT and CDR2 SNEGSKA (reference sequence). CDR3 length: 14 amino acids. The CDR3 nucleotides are TGCAGTGCTAGAGATGTCCGGGGAGGAGAGACCCAGTACTTC. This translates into CSARDVRGGETQYF.

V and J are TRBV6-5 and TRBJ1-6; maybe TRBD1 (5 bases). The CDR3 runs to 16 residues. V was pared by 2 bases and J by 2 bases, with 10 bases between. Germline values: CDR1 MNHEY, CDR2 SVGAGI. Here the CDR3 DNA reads TGTGCCAGCAGTTACGCTGCAGGGACCTATAATTCACCCCTCCACTTT. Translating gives CASSYAAGTYNSPLHF.

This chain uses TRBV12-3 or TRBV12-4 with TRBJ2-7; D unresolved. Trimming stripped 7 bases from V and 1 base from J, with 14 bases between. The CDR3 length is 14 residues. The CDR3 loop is CASTPDGFSYEQYF. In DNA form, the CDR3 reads TGTGCCAGCACCCCGGACGGATTTTCCTACGAGCAGTACTTC.

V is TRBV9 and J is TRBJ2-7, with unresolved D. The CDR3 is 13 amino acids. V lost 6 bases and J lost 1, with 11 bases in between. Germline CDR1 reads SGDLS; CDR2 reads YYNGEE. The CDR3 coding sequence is TGTGCCAGCATCGCGAAGCAATCCTACGAGCAGTACTTC. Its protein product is CASIAKQSYEQYF.